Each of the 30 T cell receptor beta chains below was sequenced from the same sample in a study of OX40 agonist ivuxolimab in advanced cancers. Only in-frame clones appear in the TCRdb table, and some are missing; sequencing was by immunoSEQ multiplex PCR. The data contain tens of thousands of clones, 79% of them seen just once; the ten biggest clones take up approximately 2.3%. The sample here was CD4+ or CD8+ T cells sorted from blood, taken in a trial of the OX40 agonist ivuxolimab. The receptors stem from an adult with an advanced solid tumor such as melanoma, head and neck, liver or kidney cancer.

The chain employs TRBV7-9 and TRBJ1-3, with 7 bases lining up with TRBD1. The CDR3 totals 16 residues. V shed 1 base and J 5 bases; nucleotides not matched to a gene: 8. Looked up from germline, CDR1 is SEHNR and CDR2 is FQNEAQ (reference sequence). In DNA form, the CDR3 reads TGTGCCAGCAGCTTAGAGGGCAGGGGGACCCGAAACACCATATATTTT. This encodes CASSLEGRGTRNTIYF. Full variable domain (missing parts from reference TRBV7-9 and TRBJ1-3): DTGVSQNPRHKITKRGQNVTFRCDPISEHNRLYWYRQTLGQGPEFLTYFQNEAQLEKSRLLSDRFSAERPKGSFSTLEIQRTEQGDSAMYLCASSLEGRGTRNTIYFGEGSWLTVV.

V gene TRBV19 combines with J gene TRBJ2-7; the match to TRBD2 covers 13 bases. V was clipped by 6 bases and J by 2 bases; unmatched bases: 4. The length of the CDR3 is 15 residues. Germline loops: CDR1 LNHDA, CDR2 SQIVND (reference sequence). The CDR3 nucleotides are TGTGCCAGTAGCGATACTAGCGGGGGGGCCTACGAGCAGTACTTC. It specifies CASSDTSGGAYEQYF. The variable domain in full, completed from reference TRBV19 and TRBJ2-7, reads DGGITQSPKYLFRKEGQNVTLSCEQNLNHDAMYWYRQDPGQGLRLIYYSQIVNDFQKGDIAEGYSVSREKKESFPLTVTSAQKNPTAFYLCASSDTSGGAYEQYFGPGTRLTVT.

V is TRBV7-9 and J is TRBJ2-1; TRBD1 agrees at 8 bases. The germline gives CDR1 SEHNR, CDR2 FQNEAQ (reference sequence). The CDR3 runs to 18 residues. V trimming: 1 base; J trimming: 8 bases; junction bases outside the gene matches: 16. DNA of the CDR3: TGTGCCAGCAGCTTAGGGCTCGGGATTCAGGGGGCGAGGGATGAGCAGTTCTTC. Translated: CASSLGLGIQGARDEQFF.

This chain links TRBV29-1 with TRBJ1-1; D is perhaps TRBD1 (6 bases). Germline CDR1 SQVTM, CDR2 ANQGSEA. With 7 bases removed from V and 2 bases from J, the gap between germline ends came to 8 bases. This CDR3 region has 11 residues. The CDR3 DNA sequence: TGCAGCGACAGGGCAAACACTGAAGCTTTCTTT. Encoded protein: CSDRANTEAFF.

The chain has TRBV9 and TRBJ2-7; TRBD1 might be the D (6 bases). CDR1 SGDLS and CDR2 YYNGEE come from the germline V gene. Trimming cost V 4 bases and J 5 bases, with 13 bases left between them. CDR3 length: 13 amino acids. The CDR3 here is CASSPDRSNEQYF. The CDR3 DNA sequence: TGTGCCAGCAGCCCGGACAGATCCAACGAGCAGTACTTC.

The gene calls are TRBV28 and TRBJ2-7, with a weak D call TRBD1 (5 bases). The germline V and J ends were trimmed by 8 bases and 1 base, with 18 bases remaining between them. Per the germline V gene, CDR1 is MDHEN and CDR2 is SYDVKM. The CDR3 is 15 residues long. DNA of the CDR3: TGTGCCAGCCGAAATCGACAGTCAGGATCCTACGAGCAGTACTTC. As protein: CASRNRQSGSYEQYF.

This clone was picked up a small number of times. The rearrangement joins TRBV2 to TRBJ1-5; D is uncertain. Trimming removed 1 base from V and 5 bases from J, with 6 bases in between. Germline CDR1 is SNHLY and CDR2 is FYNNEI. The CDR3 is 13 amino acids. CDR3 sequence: CASSEEGHQPQHF. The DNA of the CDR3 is TGTGCCAGCAGTGAAGAAGGGCATCAGCCCCAGCATTTT.

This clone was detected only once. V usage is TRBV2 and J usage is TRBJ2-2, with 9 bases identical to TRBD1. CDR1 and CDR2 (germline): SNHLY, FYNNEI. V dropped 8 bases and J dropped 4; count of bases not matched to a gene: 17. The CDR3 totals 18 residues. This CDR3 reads CASSFVSGTGWVTGELFF. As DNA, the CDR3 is TGTGCCAGCTCCTTTGTGTCCGGGACAGGGTGGGTCACCGGGGAGCTGTTTTTT.

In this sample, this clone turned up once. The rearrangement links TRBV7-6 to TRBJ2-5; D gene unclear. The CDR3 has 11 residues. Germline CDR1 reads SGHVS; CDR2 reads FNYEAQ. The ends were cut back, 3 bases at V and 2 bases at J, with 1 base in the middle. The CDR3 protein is CASSFQETQYF. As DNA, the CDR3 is TGTGCCAGCAGCTTTCAAGAGACCCAGTACTTC.

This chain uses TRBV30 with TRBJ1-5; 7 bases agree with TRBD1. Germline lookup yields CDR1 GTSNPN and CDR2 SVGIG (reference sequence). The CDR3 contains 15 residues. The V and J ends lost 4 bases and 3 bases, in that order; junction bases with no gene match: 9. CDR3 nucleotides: TGTGCCTGGAAAGAACCGGGACAGTTCAATCAGCCCCAGCATTTT. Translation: CAWKEPGQFNQPQHF.

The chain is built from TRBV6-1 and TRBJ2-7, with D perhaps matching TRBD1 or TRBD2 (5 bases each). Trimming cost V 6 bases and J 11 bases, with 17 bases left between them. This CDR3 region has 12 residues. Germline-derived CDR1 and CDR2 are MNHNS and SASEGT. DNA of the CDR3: TGTGCCAGCAGAGGAACGGGGCGCTCCGAGTACTTC. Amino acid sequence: CASRGTGRSEYF.

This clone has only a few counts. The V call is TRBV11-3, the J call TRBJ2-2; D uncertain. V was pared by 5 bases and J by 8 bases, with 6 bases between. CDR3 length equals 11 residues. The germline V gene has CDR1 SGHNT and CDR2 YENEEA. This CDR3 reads CASSIKGELFF. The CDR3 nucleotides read TGTGCCAGCAGCATAAAGGGGGAGCTGTTTTTT.

The DNA of the CDR3 is TGTGCCACCAGCAGAGGAGGCACAGGGGGCAACACCGGGGAGCTGTTTTTT. Translated: CATSRGGTGGNTGELFF. V usage is TRBV15 and J usage is TRBJ2-2; 9 bases fit TRBD1. Germline V gene lookup returns CDR1 LNHNV and CDR2 YYDKDF (reference sequence). CDR3 length: 17 residues. Germline trimming cut 1 base from V and 2 bases from J; bases unmatched to any gene: 5.

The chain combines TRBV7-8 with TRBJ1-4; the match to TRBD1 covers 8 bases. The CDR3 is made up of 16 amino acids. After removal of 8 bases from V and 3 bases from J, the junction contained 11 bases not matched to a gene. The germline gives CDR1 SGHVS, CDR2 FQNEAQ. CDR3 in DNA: TGTGCCAGCGGTCGGGGCAGGGGGCGGTCTAATGAAAAACTGTTTTTT. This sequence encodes CASGRGRGRSNEKLFF.

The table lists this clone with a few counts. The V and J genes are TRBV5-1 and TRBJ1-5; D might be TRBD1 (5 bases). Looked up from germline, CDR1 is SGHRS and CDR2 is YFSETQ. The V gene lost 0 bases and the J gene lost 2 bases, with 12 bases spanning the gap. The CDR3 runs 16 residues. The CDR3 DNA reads TGCGCCAGCAGCTTGGGCTCAGGGCTCGGCAATCAGCCCCAGCATTTT. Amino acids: CASSLGSGLGNQPQHF.

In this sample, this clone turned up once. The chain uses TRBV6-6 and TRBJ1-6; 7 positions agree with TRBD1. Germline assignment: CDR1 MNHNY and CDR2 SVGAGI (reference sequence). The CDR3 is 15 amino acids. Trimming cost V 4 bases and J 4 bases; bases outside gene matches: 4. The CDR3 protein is CASSSRTGYNSPLHF. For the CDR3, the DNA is TGTGCCAGCAGTTCTAGGACAGGTTATAATTCACCCCTCCACTTT.

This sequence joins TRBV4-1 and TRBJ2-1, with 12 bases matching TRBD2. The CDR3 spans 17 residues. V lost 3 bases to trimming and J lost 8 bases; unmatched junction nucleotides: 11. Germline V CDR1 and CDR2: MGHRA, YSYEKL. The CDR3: CASSHPPSGRAQDEQFF. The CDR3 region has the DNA TGCGCCAGCAGCCACCCACCTAGCGGGAGGGCCCAGGATGAGCAGTTCTTC.

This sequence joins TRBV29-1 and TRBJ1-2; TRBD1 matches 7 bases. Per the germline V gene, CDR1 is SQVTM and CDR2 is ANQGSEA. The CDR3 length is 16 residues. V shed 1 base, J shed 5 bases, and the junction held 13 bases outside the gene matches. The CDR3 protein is CSVEGGGGQDPYGYTF. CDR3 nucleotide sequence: TGCAGCGTTGAAGGAGGGGGAGGACAGGATCCTTATGGCTACACCTTC.

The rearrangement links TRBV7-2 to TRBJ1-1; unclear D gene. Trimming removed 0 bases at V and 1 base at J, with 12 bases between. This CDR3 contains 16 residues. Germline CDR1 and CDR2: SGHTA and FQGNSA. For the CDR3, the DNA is TGTGCCAGCAGCTTAGCGGTGACACGGACGAACACTGAAGCTTTCTTT. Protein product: CASSLAVTRTNTEAFF.

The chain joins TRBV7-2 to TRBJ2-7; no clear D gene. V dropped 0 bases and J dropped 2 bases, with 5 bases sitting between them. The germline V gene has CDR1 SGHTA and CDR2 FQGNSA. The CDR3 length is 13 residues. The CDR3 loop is CASSLAGAYEQYF. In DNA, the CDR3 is TGTGCCAGCAGCTTAGCGGGCGCCTACGAGCAGTACTTC.

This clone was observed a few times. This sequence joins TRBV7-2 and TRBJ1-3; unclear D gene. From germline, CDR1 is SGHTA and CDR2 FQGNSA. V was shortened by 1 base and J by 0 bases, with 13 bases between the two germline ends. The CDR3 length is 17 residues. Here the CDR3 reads CASSLGPPGNSGNTIYF. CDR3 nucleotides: TGTGCCAGCAGCTTAGGCCCCCCCGGAAACTCTGGAAACACCATATATTTT.

The CDR3 DNA follows: TGTGCCAGCAGCGCGGATCCCGGGACAGGGGGCAATCAGCCCCAGCATTTT. Protein product: CASSADPGTGGNQPQHF. The V gene is TRBV9, the J gene TRBJ1-5, with 10 positions matching TRBD1. CDR1 SGDLS and CDR2 YYNGEE come from the germline V gene. With 3 bases clipped from V and 2 bases from J, the junction kept 8 bases outside the gene matches. This CDR3 spans 17 amino acids.

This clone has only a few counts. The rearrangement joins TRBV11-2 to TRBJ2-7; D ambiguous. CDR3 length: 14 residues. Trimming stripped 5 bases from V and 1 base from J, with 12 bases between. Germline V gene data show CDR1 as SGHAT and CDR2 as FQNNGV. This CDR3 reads CASSPALGSYEQYF. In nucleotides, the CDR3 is TGTGCCAGCAGCCCGGCGTTGGGGTCCTACGAGCAGTACTTC.

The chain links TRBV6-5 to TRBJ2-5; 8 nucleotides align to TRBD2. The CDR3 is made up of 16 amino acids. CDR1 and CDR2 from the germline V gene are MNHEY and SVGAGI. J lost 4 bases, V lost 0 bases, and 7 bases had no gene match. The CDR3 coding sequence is TGTGCCAGCAGTTACTCGTGGCGGGGGGTCGGAGAGACCCAGTACTTC. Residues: CASSYSWRGVGETQYF.

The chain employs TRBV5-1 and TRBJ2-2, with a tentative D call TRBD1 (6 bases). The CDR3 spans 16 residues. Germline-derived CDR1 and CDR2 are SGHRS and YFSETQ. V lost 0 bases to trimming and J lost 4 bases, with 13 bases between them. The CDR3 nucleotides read TGCGCCAGCAGCTTGGCCGGAGCGACAGGCACCGGGGAGCTGTTTTTT. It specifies CASSLAGATGTGELFF.

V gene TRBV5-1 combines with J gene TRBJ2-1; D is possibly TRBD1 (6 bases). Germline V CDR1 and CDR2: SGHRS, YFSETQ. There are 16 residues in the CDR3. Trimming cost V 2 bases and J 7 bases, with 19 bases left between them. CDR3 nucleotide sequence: TGCGCCAGCAGCTTTACAGGGCCCTCCGGTGGGAATGAGCAGTTCTTC. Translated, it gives CASSFTGPSGGNEQFF.

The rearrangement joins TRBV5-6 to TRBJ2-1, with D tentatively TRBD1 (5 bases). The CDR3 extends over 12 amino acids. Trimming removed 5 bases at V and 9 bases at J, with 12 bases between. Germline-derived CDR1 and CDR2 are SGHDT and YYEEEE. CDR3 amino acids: CASSWTKVEQFF. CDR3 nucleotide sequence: TGTGCCAGCAGTTGGACAAAGGTTGAGCAGTTCTTC.

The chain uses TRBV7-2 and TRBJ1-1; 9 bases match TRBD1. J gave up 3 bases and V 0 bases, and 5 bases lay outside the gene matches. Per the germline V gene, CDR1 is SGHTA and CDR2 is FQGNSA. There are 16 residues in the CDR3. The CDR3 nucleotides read TGTGCCAGCAGCTTAGCCCGGACAGGGGCGGACACTGAAGCTTTCTTT. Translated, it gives CASSLARTGADTEAFF.

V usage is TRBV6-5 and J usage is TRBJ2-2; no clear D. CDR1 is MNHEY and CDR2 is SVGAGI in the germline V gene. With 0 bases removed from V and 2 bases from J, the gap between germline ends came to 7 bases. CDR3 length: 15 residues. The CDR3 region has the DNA TGTGCCAGCAGTTACTCGGGGAAAAACACCGGGGAGCTGTTTTTT. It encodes CASSYSGKNTGELFF.

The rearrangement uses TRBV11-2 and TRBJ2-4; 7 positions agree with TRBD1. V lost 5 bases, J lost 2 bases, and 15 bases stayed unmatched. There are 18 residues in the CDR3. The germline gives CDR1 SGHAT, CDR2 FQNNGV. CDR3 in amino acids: CASSPRQGSLWPKNIQYF. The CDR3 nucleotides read TGTGCCAGCAGCCCAAGACAGGGTTCCCTATGGCCCAAAAACATTCAGTACTTC.